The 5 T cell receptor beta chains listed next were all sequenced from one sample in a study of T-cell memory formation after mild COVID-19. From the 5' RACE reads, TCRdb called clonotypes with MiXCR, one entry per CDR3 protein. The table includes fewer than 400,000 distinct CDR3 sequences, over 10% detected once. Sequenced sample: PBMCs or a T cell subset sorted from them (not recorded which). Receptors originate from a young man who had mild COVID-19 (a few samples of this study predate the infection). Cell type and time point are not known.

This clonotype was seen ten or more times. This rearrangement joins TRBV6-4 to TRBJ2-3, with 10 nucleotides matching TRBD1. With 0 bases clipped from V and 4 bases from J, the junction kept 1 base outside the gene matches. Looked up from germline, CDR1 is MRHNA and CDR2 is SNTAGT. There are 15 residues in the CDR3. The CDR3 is CASSDSTGGADTQYF. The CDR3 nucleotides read TGTGCCAGCAGTGACTCGACAGGGGGCGCAGATACGCAGTATTTT.

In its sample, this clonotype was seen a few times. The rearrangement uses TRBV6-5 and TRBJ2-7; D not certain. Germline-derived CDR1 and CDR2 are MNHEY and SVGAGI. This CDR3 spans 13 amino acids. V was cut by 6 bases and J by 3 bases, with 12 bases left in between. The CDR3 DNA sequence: TGTGCCAGCAGACCTGAGGACGGCTACGAGCAGTACGTC. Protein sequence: CASRPEDGYEQYV.

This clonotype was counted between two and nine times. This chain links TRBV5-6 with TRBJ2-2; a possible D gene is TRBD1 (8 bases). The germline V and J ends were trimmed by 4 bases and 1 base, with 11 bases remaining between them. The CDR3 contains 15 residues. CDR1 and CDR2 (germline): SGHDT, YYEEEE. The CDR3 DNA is TGTGCCAGCAGCACAGGGGGGGTGAACACCGGGGAGCTGTTTTTT. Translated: CASSTGGVNTGELFF.

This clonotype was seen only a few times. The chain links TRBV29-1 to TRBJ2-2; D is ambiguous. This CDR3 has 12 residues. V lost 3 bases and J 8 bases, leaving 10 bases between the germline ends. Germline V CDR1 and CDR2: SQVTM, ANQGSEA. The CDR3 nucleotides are TGCAGCGTTGATCACCCTAAAGGGGAGCTGTTTTTT. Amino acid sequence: CSVDHPKGELFF.

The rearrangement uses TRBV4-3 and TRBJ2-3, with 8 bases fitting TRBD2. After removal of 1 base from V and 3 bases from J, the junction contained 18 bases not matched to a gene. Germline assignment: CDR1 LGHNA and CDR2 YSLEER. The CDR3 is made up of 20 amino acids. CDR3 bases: TGCGCCAGCAGCCAAGGCTTCAGCCCCAACCGGGGGGGCCTAACAGATACGCAGTATTTT. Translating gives CASSQGFSPNRGGLTDTQYF.